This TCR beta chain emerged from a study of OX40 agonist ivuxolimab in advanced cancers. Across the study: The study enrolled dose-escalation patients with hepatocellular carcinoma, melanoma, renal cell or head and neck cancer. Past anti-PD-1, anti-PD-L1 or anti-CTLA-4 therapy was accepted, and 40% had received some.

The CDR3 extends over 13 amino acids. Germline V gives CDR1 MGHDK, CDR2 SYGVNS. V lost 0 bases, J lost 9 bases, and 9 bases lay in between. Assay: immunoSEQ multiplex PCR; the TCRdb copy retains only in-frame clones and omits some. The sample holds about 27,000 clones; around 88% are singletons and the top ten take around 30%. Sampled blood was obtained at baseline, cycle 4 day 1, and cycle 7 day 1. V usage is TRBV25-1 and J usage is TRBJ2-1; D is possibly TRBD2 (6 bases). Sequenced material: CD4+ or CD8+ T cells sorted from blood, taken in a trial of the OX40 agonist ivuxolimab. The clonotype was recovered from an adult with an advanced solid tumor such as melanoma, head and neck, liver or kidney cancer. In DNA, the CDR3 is TGTGCCAGCAGTGAATATCAAGCGGGTGAGCAGTTCTTC. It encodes CASSEYQAGEQFF.